Presented here are 18 T cell receptor beta chains from one specimen sequenced in a study of CD8+CD57+ T cells in acquired aplastic anemia. Whoever was chosen for sequencing had shown CD8+CD57+ cell expansion by flow cytometry. Researchers used genomic DNA as the template to profile TCR beta VDJ and CDR3. TCRdb recomputed calls from the reads with MiXCR, one row per CDR3 protein. The sample has about 120,000 distinct CDR3 sequences; 45% to 60% are singletons. The sequenced sample was sorted CD4+, CD8+, or CD8+CD57+ T cells (not recorded which) from PBMCs. The source is a human donor with aplastic anemia.

This clonotype is labeled as large. This sequence joins TRBV20-1 and TRBJ2-3; 7 bases fit TRBD2. Trimming cost V 1 base and J 5 bases; bases outside gene matches: 9. CDR3 length: 15 amino acids. Germline V gene data show CDR1 as DFQATT and CDR2 as SNEGSKA (reference sequence). CDR3 in amino acids: CSARGLAAVQDTQYF. DNA for the CDR3: TGCAGTGCTAGAGGCCTAGCGGCCGTTCAAGATACGCAGTATTTT.

This chain joins TRBV10-1 and TRBJ2-1, with unresolved D. Trimming took 0 bases from V and 2 from J, leaving 2 bases between them. The CDR3 runs to 13 residues. Germline V gives CDR1 WNHNN, CDR2 SYGVQD (reference sequence). CDR3 region: CASSESAYNEQFF. CDR3 sequence (DNA): TGCGCCAGCAGTGAGTCGGCCTACAATGAGCAGTTCTTC.

The J gene is TRBJ1-1, the V gene TRBV10-1; D is unresolved. The V end was cut by 0 bases, the J end by 0 bases, with 11 bases between. The CDR3 loop spans 16 amino acids. CDR1 and CDR2 (germline): WNHNN, SYGVQD (reference sequence). CDR3 nucleotide sequence: TGCGCCAGCAGTGAGTCTACCCGCGAGTTGAACACTGAAGCTTTCTTT. Its translation: CASSESTRELNTEAFF.

With regard to this clonotype: The junction departs from germline at one end; a sequencing error may be responsible. The chain combines TRBV10-3 with TRBJ2-7; D may be TRBD2 (7 bases). The CDR3 covers 12 residues. Germline CDR1 reads ENHRY; CDR2 reads SYGVKD. This CDR3 reads CATETGRDEPYF. The CDR3 DNA reads as TGCGCCACCGAAACAGGGAGGGACGAGCCGTACTTC.

This clonotype has ten or more counts. CDR3 DNA sequence: TGCGCCAGCAGCCAAGGACTAGCGGGGGGAGACAATGAGCAGTTCTTC. Its translation: CASSQGLAGGDNEQFF. The chain is built from TRBV4-3 and TRBJ2-1; 13 bases match TRBD2. CDR1 LGHNA and CDR2 YSLEER come from the germline V gene. CDR3 length equals 16 residues. V was clipped by 1 base and J by 5 bases; unmatched bases: 2.

Only a few counts were recorded for this clonotype. The junction differs from germline at one of its ends, possibly a read error. The J gene is TRBJ2-7, the V gene TRBV24-1; 10 bases align to TRBD1. Germline assignment: CDR1 KGHDR and CDR2 SFDVKD. The CDR3 consists of 12 residues. In DNA form, the CDR3 reads TGCTTCCCCGGACAGGGGGTAGGCGAGCAGTACTTC. Protein sequence: CFPGQGVGEQYF.

This clonotype was counted ten times or more. The rearrangement uses TRBV19 and TRBJ1-1, with 10 bases aligning to TRBD1. The V gene's germline CDR1 is LNHDA and CDR2 SQIVND (reference sequence). After removal of 7 bases from V and 7 bases from J, the junction contained 6 bases not matched to a gene. The CDR3 has 13 amino acids. Here the CDR3 DNA reads TGTGCCAGTATAGGGGACAGGGGCCTTGAAGCTTTCTTT. This sequence encodes CASIGDRGLEAFF.

V is TRBV7-3 and J is TRBJ1-6; D gene unclear. V was pared by 1 base and J by 6 bases, with 7 bases between. CDR1 and CDR2 (germline): SGHTA, FQGTGA. CDR3 size: 14 residues. This CDR3 is CASSLRQTNSPLHF. The CDR3 nucleotides are TGTGCCAGCAGCTTAAGGCAGACTAATTCACCCCTCCACTTT. The full variable domain, rest sourced from reference TRBV7-3 and TRBJ1-6, is GAGVSQTPSNKVTEKGKYVELRCDPISGHTALYWYRQSLGQGPEFLIYFQGTGAADDSGLPNDRFFAVRPEGSVSTLKIQRTERGDSAVYLCASSLRQTNSPLHFGNGTRLTVT.

DNA of the CDR3: TGTGCCAGTAAGACACCGCGGCATGGCTACACCTTC. It specifies CASKTPRHGYTF. The chain couples TRBV19 to TRBJ1-2; D unresolved. Trimming took off 7 bases at V and 6 bases at J, with 12 bases between the two ends. CDR3 length: 12 amino acids. Germline V CDR1 and CDR2: LNHDA, SQIVND (reference sequence).

Note on this clonotype: This CDR3 is missing its conserved last phenylalanine or tryptophan, likely due to a read error. The rearrangement joins TRBV9 to TRBJ1-6; D is unclear. With 0 bases removed from V and 10 bases from J, the gap between germline ends came to 8 bases. The CDR3 has 13 amino acids. In germline, CDR1 is SGDLS, CDR2 YYNGEE. CDR3 DNA sequence: TGTGCCAGCAGCGTAGTAGTAAAGTCACCCCTCCACCTT. Translated, it gives CASSVVVKSPLHL.

In DNA form, the CDR3 reads TGTGCCAGCAGCTCACTCGGACGGAGCTCCTACAATGAGCAGTTCTTC. Its protein is CASSSLGRSSYNEQFF. V and J are TRBV27 and TRBJ2-1; D not resolved. CDR1 and CDR2 from the germline V gene are MNHEY and SMNVEV (reference sequence). CDR3 size: 16 residues. Between the trimmed V and J ends, which lost 6 bases and 0 bases, there was a span of 15 bases.

Turning to this clonotype: The conserved final phenylalanine or tryptophan is absent from the CDR3, which likely points to a read error. V usage is TRBV18 and J usage is TRBJ2-2, with D tentatively TRBD1 (6 bases). V shed 1 base and J shed 6 bases, with 12 bases lying between them. This CDR3 comprises 15 residues. Germline lookup yields CDR1 KGHSH and CDR2 LQKENI. The CDR3 protein is CASSPLQGWAGELFL. In nucleotides, the CDR3 is TGTGCCAGCTCACCACTGCAGGGGTGGGCCGGGGAGCTGTTTCTT.

This chain links TRBV7-1 with TRBJ2-1; 11 bases align to TRBD2. TRBV7-1 is an ORF, with its function uncertain. The CDR3 totals 16 residues. V gave up 3 bases and J gave up 8 bases; unmatched junction bases: 9. This chain's CDR3 is CASSSSVAGGFHEQFF. CDR3 sequence (DNA): TGTGCCAGCAGCTCGTCAGTAGCGGGGGGGTTCCATGAGCAGTTCTTC.

This clonotype was detected ten times or more. CDR3 bases: TGTGCCAGTAGAGGGACAGGAGAAGAGACCCAGTACTTC. Translated: CASRGTGEETQYF. The V gene is TRBV19, the J gene TRBJ2-5, with 8 bases identical to TRBD1. The V gene's germline CDR1 is LNHDA and CDR2 SQIVND (reference sequence). The CDR3 consists of 13 residues. The trim removed 6 bases at V and 3 bases at J, leaving 3 bases unmatched.

The chain links TRBV7-6 to TRBJ2-7, with no clear D. The CDR3 spans 13 residues. The germline CDR1 and CDR2 sequences are SGHVS and FNYEAQ. Trimming took 0 bases from V and 4 from J, leaving 7 bases between them. Here the CDR3 reads CASSLANAYEQYF. The DNA of the CDR3 is TGTGCCAGCAGCTTAGCGAACGCATACGAGCAGTACTTC. Full variable domain (missing parts from reference TRBV7-6 and TRBJ2-7): GAGVSQSPRYKVTKRGQDVALRCDPISGHVSLYWYRQALGQGPEFLTYFNYEAQQDKSGLPNDRFSAERPEGSISTLTIQRTEQRDSAMYRCASSLANAYEQYFGPGTRLTVT.

This clonotype occurred many times. This rearrangement joins TRBV20-1 to TRBJ1-2; D gene ambiguous. The CDR3 is made up of 13 amino acids. Per germline, CDR1 DFQATT and CDR2 SNEGSKA (reference sequence). Trimming shortened V by 6 bases and J by 3 bases, and 14 bases separated the two germline ends. The CDR3 nucleotides read TGCAGTGCCGAGCCCCGGAGATACTATGGCTACACCTTC. Protein: CSAEPRRYYGYTF.

The chain links TRBV10-3 to TRBJ2-2, with D maybe TRBD2 (6 bases). The germline CDR1 and CDR2 sequences are ENHRY and SYGVKD. The CDR3 covers 16 residues. V gave up 3 bases and J gave up 4 bases, with 15 bases separating them. CDR3 residues: CAISEGGADGTGELFF. The CDR3 bases are TGTGCCATCAGTGAAGGAGGGGCAGACGGCACCGGGGAGCTGTTTTTT.

The V call is TRBV20-1, the J call TRBJ2-7; 8 bases align to TRBD1. The J call may be mistaken, given a closer DNA end match to TRBJ2-5. CDR1 and CDR2 from the germline V gene are DFQATT and SNEGSKA (reference sequence). CDR3 length equals 13 residues. The CDR3 coding sequence is TGCAGTGCTAGGACCGGGACAGGTCGGACCCAGTACTTC. Its protein product is CSARTGTGRTQYF.